The 15 T cell receptor beta chains below were found in one sample sequenced in a study of blood T cell repertoires in COVID-19. The data were produced by immunoSEQ multiplex PCR, yet TCRdb's version contains in-frame clones alone and is incomplete. The sample includes some 700,000 clones, around 89% seen only once; the top ten take more than 0.25%. The source material was peripheral blood. The receptors stem from a woman between 18 and 30 years old with acute or convalescent COVID-19.

This chain joins TRBV2 and TRBJ2-7, with no clear D. Per the germline V gene, CDR1 is SNHLY and CDR2 is FYNNEI. The CDR3 length is 14 residues. Between the trimmed V and J ends, which lost 8 bases and 1 base, there was a span of 15 bases. DNA of the CDR3: TGTGCCAGCGATTCCCGGAGAGTTTCCTACGAGCAGTACTTC. This encodes CASDSRRVSYEQYF.

The chain carries TRBV7-2 and TRBJ2-3; 7 bases are shared with TRBD1. From germline, CDR1 is SGHTA and CDR2 FQGNSA. This CDR3 spans 15 amino acids. Unmatched junction bases numbered 8, after V lost 3 bases and J lost 5 bases. The CDR3 DNA reads as TGTGCCAGCAGCTTTGTCGAGGGGGCGAGAGATACGCAGTATTTT. Translated: CASSFVEGARDTQYF.

The rearrangement joins TRBV7-9 to TRBJ2-7; tentatively, D is TRBD1 (5 bases). Germline V CDR1 and CDR2: SEHNR, FQNEAQ (reference sequence). Between the trimmed V and J ends, which lost 5 bases and 12 bases, there was a span of 14 bases. The CDR3 has 11 residues. The CDR3 DNA sequence: TGTGCCAGCAGCATCCGACAGCACCTGTACTTC. Translated, it gives CASSIRQHLYF. The complete variable domain, with remaining parts taken from reference TRBV7-9 and TRBJ2-7, reads DTGVSQNPRHKITKRGQNVTFRCDPISEHNRLYWYRQTLGQGPEFLTYFQNEAQLEKSRLLSDRFSAERPKGSFSTLEIQRTEQGDSAMYLCASSIRQHLYFGPGTRLTVT.

The chain couples TRBV6-1 to TRBJ1-4; D is possibly TRBD1 (5 bases). CDR1 and CDR2 (germline): MNHNS, SASEGT. The V gene lost 2 bases and the J gene lost 6 bases, with 16 bases spanning the gap. The CDR3 loop spans 16 amino acids. CDR3 in amino acids: CASSESGDWGDEKLFF. For the CDR3, the DNA is TGTGCCAGCAGTGAAAGTGGGGATTGGGGGGATGAAAAACTGTTTTTT.

The chain combines TRBV6-5 with TRBJ1-1, with 9 bases fitting TRBD1. V trimming: 7 bases; J trimming: 8 bases; junction bases outside the gene matches: 11. The CDR3 spans 14 residues. Germline V gene data show CDR1 as MNHEY and CDR2 as SVGAGI. DNA of the CDR3: TGTGCCAGCACTTCGCCGGGACAGGGAAGGGAAGCTTTCTTT. Protein product: CASTSPGQGREAFF.

This clone is a singleton in its sample. The CDR3: CASSQVWGGQRGYTF. The CDR3 nucleotides read TGCGCCAGCAGCCAAGTTTGGGGGGGGCAGAGGGGCTACACCTTC. The rearrangement uses TRBV4-3 and TRBJ1-2; perhaps TRBD1 as D (6 bases). Germline CDR1 LGHNA, CDR2 YSLEER. V was cut by 1 base and J by 8 bases, with 17 bases left in between. The CDR3 is made up of 15 amino acids.

V and J are TRBV5-1 and TRBJ2-3, with 15 nucleotides matching TRBD2. Germline assignment: CDR1 SGHRS and CDR2 YFSETQ. The CDR3 length is 18 residues. Unmatched junction bases numbered 8, after V lost 1 base and J lost 5 bases. The CDR3 is CASSLSSGLAGGRDTQYF. The CDR3 DNA follows: TGCGCCAGCAGCTTGTCCTCCGGACTAGCGGGGGGGAGAGATACGCAGTATTTT.

V gene TRBV9 combines with J gene TRBJ1-5, with TRBD1 as a possible D gene (6 bases). Germline V gene sequence: CDR1 SGDLS, CDR2 YYNGEE. V was pared by 4 bases and J by 6 bases, with 14 bases between. The CDR3 runs 14 residues. CDR3 bases: TGTGCCAGCAGCTCGATGACAGGCGGTCAGCCCCAGCATTTT. This gives the protein CASSSMTGGQPQHF.

This clone was observed a handful of times. This chain connects TRBV21-1 to TRBJ1-5; TRBD1 is the table's D call, not checked against the DNA. TRBV21-1 is assigned pseudogene status. This CDR3 has 15 residues. The CDR3: CASRDRPGFNQPQHF. The CDR3 bases are TGTGCCAGCAGAGATCGGCCAGGGTTCAATCAGCCCCAGCATTTT.

V is TRBV6-5 and J is TRBJ2-5, with 11 bases that match TRBD1. The length of the CDR3 is 16 residues. The V and J ends lost 2 bases and 5 bases, in that order; junction bases with no gene match: 7. In germline, CDR1 is MNHEY, CDR2 SVGAGI. CDR3 sequence: CASSYLDRGRGETQYF. CDR3 nucleotides: TGTGCCAGCAGTTACCTGGACAGGGGGCGCGGGGAGACCCAGTACTTC.

V usage is TRBV5-1 and J usage is TRBJ1-1; 12 bases match TRBD1. The CDR3 length is 17 residues. V gave up 4 bases and J gave up 10 bases; unmatched junction bases: 17. Per the germline V gene, CDR1 is SGHRS and CDR2 is YFSETQ. The CDR3 reads CASSVGQGAQRVVGAFF. The DNA for the CDR3 is TGCGCCAGCAGCGTGGGACAGGGGGCTCAACGGGTGGTTGGAGCTTTCTTT.

V gene TRBV18 combines with J gene TRBJ2-1; tentative D call: TRBD2 (6 bases). V was cut by 3 bases and J by 5 bases, with 17 bases left in between. This CDR3 comprises 16 residues. Germline V gene data show CDR1 as KGHSH and CDR2 as LQKENI. In DNA form, the CDR3 reads TGTGCCAGCTCACCCCCCGGGAGTGGTGGTAACAATGAGCAGTTCTTC. It specifies CASSPPGSGGNNEQFF.

In the case of this clone: Other DNA sequences in the same sample also yield this CDR3. The V call is TRBV5-1, the J call TRBJ1-5, with a tentative D call TRBD1 (6 bases). Germline V gene sequence: CDR1 SGHRS, CDR2 YFSETQ. The CDR3 extends over 15 amino acids. The V end was cut by 0 bases, the J end by 2 bases, with 9 bases between. Here the CDR3 DNA reads TGCGCCAGCAGCTTGGAGGGGGTTGGCAATCAGCCCCAGCATTTT. Translated: CASSLEGVGNQPQHF.

The gene calls are TRBV3-1 (or the pseudogene TRBV3-2) and TRBJ2-1, with a tentative D call TRBD1 (5 bases). The germline V and J ends were trimmed by 0 bases and 7 bases, with 13 bases remaining between them. The CDR3 covers 15 residues. CDR1 is LGHDT, CDR2 YNNKEL, per germline (reference sequence). The CDR3 nucleotides are TGTGCCAGCAGCCAAGAAGGGAAGGGGTTAAATGAGCAGTTCTTC. It specifies CASSQEGKGLNEQFF.

The V and J genes are TRBV12-3 or TRBV12-4 and TRBJ2-1; perhaps TRBD1 as D (5 bases). The CDR3 contains 13 residues. V dropped 6 bases and J dropped 16 bases, with 22 bases sitting between them. The CDR3 spells CASSPLPQGTDFF. CDR3 nucleotide sequence: TGTGCCAGCAGCCCATTACCGCAGGGTACGGACTTCTTC.